This section outlines one T cell receptor (beta chain) sequence together with its context. The antigen is unknown. The data belong to a study of CXCR3-negative and CXCR3-positive naive CD8 T cells. Study context: The libraries together contributed 110 million to 150 million TRB reads, each supplying about 1.5 +/- 0.3 million. Findings of the study overall: Relative to memory CD8+ cells, whose diversity was much lower, both naive subsets had comparably high diversity. The majority of assays used fresh PBMCs, and CXCR3 expression partially decreased after cryopreservation.

Researchers prepared the TRB cDNA libraries using 5' RACE with UMI labels. Each CDR3 protein gets one entry in TCRdb, which reprocessed the 5' RACE reads and gives no DNA. The table lists roughly 41,000 distinct CDR3 sequences. The source material was memory CD8+ T cells from blood. The origin of this receptor is a human donor in good health. Some clones in this sample may be carry-over from other donors' samples.

The CDR3 sequence is CAISGTSGNTIYF. J is TRBJ1-3 and V is TRBV10-3. In germline, CDR1 is ENHRY, CDR2 SYGVKD. This CDR3 comprises 13 residues.